The 2 T cell receptor beta chains given below trace back to one sample, sequenced in a study of OX40 agonist ivuxolimab in advanced cancers. The table came from immunoSEQ multiplex PCR; TCRdb's copy has only in-frame clones and leaves some out. The data show about 19,000 clones, roughly 91% seen once. The source was CD4+ or CD8+ T cells sorted from blood, collected in a trial of the OX40 agonist ivuxolimab. All receptors come from an adult with an advanced solid tumor such as melanoma, head and neck, liver or kidney cancer.

This chain links TRBV4-3 with TRBJ1-1; perhaps TRBD1 as D (6 bases). V shed 0 bases and J shed 3 bases, with 11 bases lying between them. The CDR3 extends over 15 amino acids. Germline V gene sequence: CDR1 LGHNA, CDR2 YSLEER. CDR3 sequence (DNA): TGCGCCAGCAGCCAAGACCCCAGGGGAGACACTGAAGCTTTCTTT. Translated: CASSQDPRGDTEAFF.

This clone was seen only once. The chain employs TRBV4-1 and TRBJ2-7; D is undetermined. The CDR3 length is 14 residues. Looked up from germline, CDR1 is MGHRA and CDR2 is YSYEKL. V lost 4 bases and J 3 bases, leaving 13 bases between the germline ends. The CDR3 reads CASSPGPGHYEQYF. CDR3 nucleotide sequence: TGCGCCAGCAGCCCCGGCCCGGGCCACTACGAGCAGTACTTC.